A selection of T cell receptor beta chains follows, all from one sample in a study of blood T cell repertoires in COVID-19. This table comes from immunoSEQ multiplex PCR, and its TCRdb copy is limited to in-frame clones, with some not included. The repertoire holds 400,000 or so clones, with roughly 86% as singletons. The sequenced sample was peripheral blood. The receptors come from a human donor in a cohort sampled during active COVID-19. The CDR3 runs from the conserved cysteine through the conserved F or W. Each record gives: D gene, V gene, clone size, J gene, CDR3 protein, CDR3 DNA. The D gene is left open where the match is weak. For some rows the clone size is stated as once, few or many, or as a class when expanded; others skip it.

.,TRBV2,.,TRBJ2-1,CASSGRGGNEQFF,TGTGCCAGCAGTGGGAGGGGCGGCAATGAGCAGTTCTTC
.,TRBV4-2,.,TRBJ1-6,CASSQGYLGQPSYNSPLHF,TGTGCCAGCAGCCAAGGTTACCTTGGACAGCCTTCTTATAATTCACCCCTCCACTTT
.,TRBV6-4,.,TRBJ2-7,CASSPNGAPGDTYEQYF,TGTGCCAGCAGTCCGAACGGGGCTCCGGGGGATACCTACGAGCAGTACTTC
.,TRBV14,.,TRBJ2-7,CASSQDLPYEQYF,TGTGCCAGCAGCCAAGATCTTCCCTACGAGCAGTACTTC
.,TRBV7-8,.,TRBJ2-7,CASSVRFSSYEQYF,TGTGCCAGCAGCGTCCGATTTAGCTCCTACGAGCAGTACTTC
TRBD2,TRBV5-6,.,TRBJ2-3,CASSLAGRSGRTTDTQYF,TGTGCCAGCAGCTTGGCAGGAAGAAGCGGGAGGACCACAGATACGCAGTATTTT
.,TRBV7-2,.,TRBJ1-1,CASSLASRNTEAFF,TGTGCCAGCAGCTTAGCTTCCCGGAACACTGAAGCTTTCTTT
TRBD1,TRBV4-2,.,TRBJ2-3,CASSQDSQGAIDTQYF,TGTGCCAGCAGCCAAGATTCCCAGGGGGCCATCGATACGCAGTATTTT
.,TRBV18,.,TRBJ1-3,CASSSRQASSGNTIYF,TGTGCCAGCTCATCCCGACAGGCAAGCTCTGGAAACACCATATATTTT
.,TRBV11-1,.,TRBJ2-3,CASSPNTDTQYF,TGTGCCAGCAGTCCTAATACAGATACGCAGTATTTT
TRBD1,TRBV19,.,TRBJ2-7,CASSADPGQDYEQYF,TGTGCCAGTAGCGCCGATCCGGGACAGGACTACGAGCAGTACTTC
.,TRBV2,.,TRBJ2-1,CASSENLAPPYNEQFF,TGTGCCAGCAGTGAAAACCTAGCACCTCCCTACAATGAGCAGTTCTTC
.,TRBV30,.,TRBJ1-4,CAWSPPGSEKLFF,TGTGCCTGGAGTCCTCCCGGGAGTGAAAAACTGTTTTTT
.,TRBV5-1,.,TRBJ2-2,CASSLGAENTGELFF,TGCGCCAGCAGCTTGGGTGCGGAGAACACCGGGGAGCTGTTTTTT
.,TRBV28,.,TRBJ2-7,CASSGAGIYEQYF,TGTGCCAGCAGTGGGGCAGGGATCTACGAGCAGTACTTC
TRBD1,TRBV9,.,TRBJ2-7,CASSVTGVRNEQYF,TGTGCCAGCAGCGTGACAGGGGTTAGGAACGAGCAGTACTTC
.,TRBV21-1,once,TRBJ2-5,CASSKMGRAEGRQGGFQETQYF,TGTGCCAGCAGCAAAATGGGGAGAGCTGAGGGGCGACAGGGGGGATTCCAAGAGACCCAGTACTTC
TRBD1,TRBV2,.,TRBJ1-5,CASSGQGSQPQHF,TGTGCCAGCAGCGGACAGGGAAGTCAGCCCCAGCATTTT
TRBD1,TRBV9,.,TRBJ1-4,CASSPPDRTGAVEKLFF,TGTGCCAGCAGCCCCCCCGACCGCACAGGGGCTGTTGAAAAACTGTTTTTT
TRBD2,TRBV5-6,.,TRBJ2-3,CASSLVDAGAGDTQYF,TGTGCCAGCAGCTTGGTTGATGCGGGAGCAGGAGATACGCAGTATTTT
.,TRBV5-1,.,TRBJ1-1,CASSLVGATEAFF,TGCGCCAGCAGCTTGGTTGGGGCCACTGAAGCTTTCTTT
.,TRBV6-5,.,TRBJ1-5,CASSPHGGGNQPQHF,TGTGCCAGCAGTCCTCACGGGGGAGGGAATCAGCCCCAGCATTTT
.,TRBV28,few,TRBJ2-7,CASSTGWYEQYF,TGTGCCAGCAGTACCGGGTGGTACGAGCAGTACTTC
TRBD1,TRBV19,.,TRBJ1-6,CASSVGQGGSPLHF,TGTGCCAGTAGTGTGGGACAGGGTGGTTCACCCCTCCACTTT
TRBD1,TRBV5-1,.,TRBJ2-1,CASSSPGTGIKDEQFF,TGCGCCAGCAGCTCCCCCGGGACAGGGATAAAGGATGAGCAGTTCTTC
.,TRBV3-1/TRBV3-2,.,TRBJ2-5,CASSQDWQEETQYF,TGTGCCAGCAGCCAAGATTGGCAGGAAGAGACCCAGTACTTC
.,TRBV7-9,.,TRBJ1-3,CASSLQVSGNTIYF,TGTGCCAGCAGCTTACAGGTCTCTGGAAACACCATATATTTT
.,TRBV5-1,.,TRBJ1-6,CASSSGQLRSPLHF,TGCGCCAGCAGCTCGGGACAATTGAGATCACCCCTCCACTTT
.,TRBV5-8,.,TRBJ2-5,CASSLPETQYF,TGTGCCAGCAGCTTGCCGGAGACCCAGTACTTC
TRBD1,TRBV7-8,.,TRBJ1-1,CASSLVQGAGTEAFF,TGTGCCAGCAGCTTAGTTCAGGGGGCAGGCACTGAAGCTTTCTTT
TRBD1,TRBV3-1/TRBV3-2,.,TRBJ2-7,CASSQVLPGQGYEQYF,TGTGCCAGCAGCCAAGTTCTGCCGGGACAGGGCTACGAGCAGTACTTC
.,TRBV4-1,.,TRBJ1-4,CASSQSGRGNEKLFF,TGCGCCAGCAGCCAATCCGGGCGAGGGAATGAAAAACTGTTTTTT
.,TRBV6-5,few,TRBJ1-5,CASSKTFSNQPQHF,TGTGCCAGCAGTAAGACTTTTAGCAATCAGCCCCAGCATTTT
TRBD2,TRBV4-1,.,TRBJ2-7,CASSHPAGDRYEQYF,TGCGCCAGCAGCCACCCAGCGGGAGATCGGTACGAGCAGTACTTC
.,TRBV30,.,TRBJ2-5,CAWGGLPLSTQYF,TGTGCCTGGGGAGGACTTCCTCTGTCAACCCAGTACTTC
.,TRBV11-2,.,TRBJ2-2,CASSSYSWAKGAGELFF,TGTGCCAGCAGCTCTTACAGTTGGGCGAAGGGGGCCGGGGAGCTGTTTTTT
.,TRBV5-1,.,TRBJ2-7,CASSASNNEQYF,TGCGCCAGCAGCGCTAGCAATAACGAGCAGTACTTC